This record covers a single TCR beta chain. The repertoire was sequenced with immunoSEQ multiplex PCR; TCRdb's copy has only in-frame clones and lacks some. This table holds over 100,000 clones, about 89% found once. The sample originates from a study of control samples from healthy donors and cancer patients. This clonotype was sampled from a woman aged 45-60 years in good health. What was sequenced was blood.

The CDR3, as DNA: TGTGCCAGCAGTCCCCGAGATACGCAGTATTTT. This gives the protein CASSPRDTQYF. The rearrangement links TRBV6-2 or TRBV6-3 to TRBJ2-3; the D is unclear. The CDR3 has 11 residues. Germline-derived CDR1 and CDR2 are MNHEY and SVGEGT. Trimming shortened V by 5 bases and J by 5 bases, and 5 bases separated the two germline ends.